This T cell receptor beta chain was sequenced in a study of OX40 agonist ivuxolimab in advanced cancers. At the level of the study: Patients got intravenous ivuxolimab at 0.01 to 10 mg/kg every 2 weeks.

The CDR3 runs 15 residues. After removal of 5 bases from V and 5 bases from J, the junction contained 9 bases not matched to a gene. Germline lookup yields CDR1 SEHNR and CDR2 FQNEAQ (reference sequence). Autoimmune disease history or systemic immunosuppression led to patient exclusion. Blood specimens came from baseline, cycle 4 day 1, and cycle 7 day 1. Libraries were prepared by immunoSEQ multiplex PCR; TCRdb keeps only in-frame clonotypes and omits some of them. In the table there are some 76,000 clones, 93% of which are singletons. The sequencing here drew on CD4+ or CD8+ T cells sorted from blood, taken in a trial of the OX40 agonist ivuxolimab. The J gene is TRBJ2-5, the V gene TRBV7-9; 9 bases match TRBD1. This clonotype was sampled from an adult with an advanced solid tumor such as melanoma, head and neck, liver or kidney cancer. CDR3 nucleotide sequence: TGTGCCAGCAGCCCGACAGGGGGAATAGGGGAGACCCAGTACTTC. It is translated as CASSPTGGIGETQYF. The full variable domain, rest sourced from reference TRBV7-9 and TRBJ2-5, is DTGVSQNPRHKITKRGQNVTFRCDPISEHNRLYWYRQTLGQGPEFLTYFQNEAQLEKSRLLSDRFSAERPKGSFSTLEIQRTEQGDSAMYLCASSPTGGIGETQYFGPGTRLLVL.